The source of this T cell receptor (beta chain) is a study of cytomegalovirus exposure and HLA in healthy donors. Study results and limitations: Most TCR sequences were uncommon, yet certain public TCRs appeared in many donors.

Produced via immunoSEQ multiplex PCR; TCRdb's table is partial and in-frame only. Of about 140,000 clones in the sample, around 90% were seen once. CDR1 SEHNR and CDR2 FQNEAQ come from the germline V gene (reference sequence). CDR3 length equals 17 residues. The junction had 4 bases not matched to a gene; V was cut back by 1 base and J by 1 base. Worth noting for this clone: No antigen is known for it.

This clonotype originated in a woman aged 18-29 years in good health and CMV-seropositive. V and J are TRBV7-9 and TRBJ1-1; the match to TRBD1 covers 12 bases. The sample consisted of PBMCs. The CDR3: CASSLEGTGGPNTEAFF. The CDR3 DNA reads TGTGCCAGCAGCTTAGAGGGGACAGGGGGCCCGAACACTGAAGCTTTCTTT.